This T cell receptor (delta chain) was sequenced during a study of γδ T cells in repeated Plasmodium falciparum infection. This CDR3 has 15 amino acids. Germline loops: CDR1 GEAIGNYY, CDR2 EKD. Flow sorting of PBMC yielded separate Vgamma9/Vdelta2+ and Vdelta2-negative gammadelta T cell populations for bulk repertoire analysis. Remarks on this clone: The mismatch at residue 13 between this DNA's translation and the TCRdb protein of a much larger clone likely reflects a read error; the protein shown is translated from the DNA.

TCRdb fed the multiplex PCR reads to CATT. Among 50,000 to 60,000 delta-chain clones listed, 1.5% to 2% were seen once. The sample consisted of gamma-delta T cells from blood. The V gene call is TRDV2, and the J gene call is absent; the DNA was not compared with TRDD3, the D call given in the table. The source of this sequence is a pool of human donors (malaria-infected and uninfected, not separated). The DNA of the CDR3 is TGTGCCTGTGACACCGTGGAGGGGATACGGGATAAATTCATCTTT. Translation: CACDTVEGIRDKFIF.